A single sample is the source of the 11 T cell receptor beta chains below, sequenced in a study of blood T cell repertoires in COVID-19. Using immunoSEQ multiplex PCR, the repertoire was profiled, and TCRdb retains in-frame clones only, with some absent. The repertoire holds about 220,000 clones, with almost 90% as singletons. The sequenced sample consisted of PBMCs or T cells enriched from blood (not recorded which). The source of these receptors is a woman in her forties or fifties with acute COVID-19.

The genes are TRBV5-1 and TRBJ2-7; TRBD2 aligns across 12 bases. V gave up 4 bases and J gave up 2 bases; unmatched junction bases: 10. The CDR3 sequence is 17 residues long. The germline V gene encodes CDR1 SGHRS and CDR2 YFSETQ. The CDR3 loop reads CASSLKRTSGIPYEQYF. The CDR3, as DNA: TGCGCCAGCAGCCTGAAACGGACTAGCGGGATCCCCTACGAGCAGTACTTC.

This clone was found a few times. The V call is TRBV30, the J call TRBJ1-6; the D is unclear. V was pared by 0 bases and J by 5 bases, with 2 bases between. In germline, CDR1 is GTSNPN, CDR2 SVGIG (reference sequence). The CDR3 runs to 12 residues. CDR3 amino acids: CAWSVNNSPLHF. CDR3 DNA: TGTGCCTGGAGTGTTAATAATTCACCCCTCCACTTT.

With regard to this clone: At one end the junction does not follow the germline gene, possibly because of a read error. This sequence joins TRBV7-7 and TRBJ2-1, with TRBD2 identical over 9 bases. Per the germline V gene, CDR1 is SSHAT and CDR2 is FNYEAQ (reference sequence). The CDR3 has 15 amino acids. The CDR3 sequence is CASSLWVAGENEQFF. For the CDR3, the DNA is TGTGCTAGCAGCTTGTGGGTAGCGGGAGAGAATGAGCAGTTCTTC.

V is TRBV6-2 or TRBV6-3 and J is TRBJ2-7; 10 bases are shared with TRBD1. Unmatched junction bases numbered 12, after V lost 6 bases and J lost 4 bases. The germline V gene has CDR1 MNHEY and CDR2 SVGEGT. The CDR3 runs 16 residues. CDR3 region: CASSPSTGQGRYEQYF. The CDR3 DNA reads TGTGCCAGCAGCCCATCTACGGGACAGGGGAGGTACGAGCAGTACTTC.

The chain links TRBV10-1 to TRBJ2-7; TRBD2 matches 11 bases. The length of the CDR3 is 15 residues. The germline CDR1 and CDR2 sequences are WNHNN and SYGVQD (reference sequence). J was trimmed by 3 bases and V by 5 bases; bases with no gene match: 6. CDR3 sequence: CASSRLSGRDYEQYF. CDR3 in DNA: TGCGCCAGCAGTCGTCTTAGCGGGAGGGACTACGAGCAGTACTTC.

The chain employs TRBV13 and TRBJ2-7; 12 bases fit TRBD2. The trim removed 3 bases at V and 4 bases at J, leaving 1 base unmatched. The germline V gene has CDR1 PRHDT and CDR2 FYEKMQ (reference sequence). This CDR3 is built from 14 residues. This CDR3 reads CASSLGLAGYEQYF. CDR3 nucleotide sequence: TGTGCCAGCAGCTTGGGACTAGCGGGTTACGAGCAGTACTTC.

The rearrangement links TRBV2 to TRBJ2-1, with TRBD1 matching 10 bases. The V gene end was trimmed by 2 bases and the J gene end by 7 bases; junction bases not matched to a gene: 2. The CDR3 has 14 amino acids. The germline V gene encodes CDR1 SNHLY and CDR2 FYNNEI. The CDR3 is CASSERQGANEQFF. CDR3 coding DNA: TGTGCCAGCAGTGAAAGACAGGGGGCAAATGAGCAGTTCTTC.

The V and J genes are TRBV14 and TRBJ2-5; D ambiguous. This CDR3 has 13 residues. V dropped 3 bases and J dropped 5 bases, with 10 bases sitting between them. Germline V gene lookup returns CDR1 SGHDN and CDR2 FVKESK. The CDR3 loop is CASSQRTGETQYF. The CDR3 bases are TGTGCCAGCAGCCAGAGAACCGGGGAGACCCAGTACTTC. The full variable domain, in which reference TRBV14 and TRBJ2-5 provide the parts outside the CDR3, is EAGVTQFPSHSVIEKGQTVTLRCDPISGHDNLYWYRRVMGKEIKFLLHFVKESKQDESGMPNNRFLAERTGGTYSTLKVQPAELEDSGVYFCASSQRTGETQYFGPGTRLLVL.

Ten or more counts support this clone. V is TRBV7-9 and J is TRBJ2-1; 15 bases map to TRBD2. Trimming cost V 1 base and J 3 bases; bases outside gene matches: 4. The CDR3 is 18 residues long. Germline V gene data show CDR1 as SEHNR and CDR2 as FQNEAQ (reference sequence). Here the CDR3 reads CASSLGTSGRAYYNEQFF. The CDR3 DNA reads as TGTGCCAGCAGCTTAGGGACTAGCGGGAGGGCCTACTACAATGAGCAGTTCTTC. Variable domain in full (rest from reference TRBV7-9 and TRBJ2-1): DTGVSQNPRHKITKRGQNVTFRCDPISEHNRLYWYRQTLGQGPEFLTYFQNEAQLEKSRLLSDRFSAERPKGSFSTLEIQRTEQGDSAMYLCASSLGTSGRAYYNEQFFGPGTRLTVL.

This clone came up a few times. The chain uses TRBV19 and TRBJ1-2; 9 bases are shared with TRBD1. Losses at the gene ends were 5 bases for V and 8 bases for J; bases not matched to a gene: 6. CDR1 is LNHDA and CDR2 is SQIVND in the germline V gene (reference sequence). CDR3 length: 13 residues. CDR3 protein: CASSSGQGRGYTF. The CDR3 nucleotides read TGTGCCAGTAGTTCGGGACAGGGCCGGGGCTACACCTTC.

V is TRBV30 and J is TRBJ1-2; TRBD1 matches at 7 bases. The V gene's germline CDR1 is GTSNPN and CDR2 SVGIG (reference sequence). The CDR3 runs to 15 residues. V shed 0 bases and J 4 bases; nucleotides not matched to a gene: 8. CDR3 nucleotides: TGTGCCTGGAGTGTACTCAACAGGGGCGGCTATGGCTACACCTTC. Amino acids: CAWSVLNRGGYGYTF.